This record concerns one T cell receptor (beta chain) sequence. The data belong to a study of shared clonotypes between healthy human individuals. The wider study: Plates per donor: three CD4 naive, three CD4 memory, two CD8 naive, one CD8 memory.

The protocol was immunoSEQ multiplex PCR, while the TCRdb copy is restricted to in-frame clones and leaves out a portion. This sample has approximately 2.3 million clones, with approximately 95% found just once. The CDR3 loop spans 14 amino acids. Germline V gene lookup returns CDR1 MNHNS and CDR2 SASEGT. V gave up 2 bases and J gave up 7 bases, with 15 bases separating them. V gene TRBV6-1 combines with J gene TRBJ2-7, with D hard to call. This clonotype originated in a man younger than 35 in good health. Some clones in this sample may be carry-over from other donors' samples. The sequenced material came from naive CD4+ T cells from PBMCs. Specified subset: CD45RA+ positively selected. The CDR3 DNA reads as TGTGCCAGCAGTGAACGAAACCCGAGTCGGGAGCAGTACTTC. Its protein is CASSERNPSREQYF.